Presented here are 27 T cell receptor beta chains from one specimen sequenced in a study of T-cell memory formation after mild COVID-19. One entry per CDR3 protein results from TCRdb running MiXCR on the 5' RACE reads. The table includes under 650,000 distinct CDR3 sequences, over 15% detected once. Sequencing was carried out using PBMCs or a T cell subset sorted from them (not recorded which). These receptor sequences come from an adult woman who had mild COVID-19 (a few samples of this study predate the infection). Cell type and time point are not known.

The rearrangement links TRBV6-6 to TRBJ2-1; TRBD2 agrees at 14 bases. The CDR3 loop spans 17 amino acids. V lost 5 bases, J lost 6 bases, and 9 bases stayed unmatched. Germline-derived CDR1 and CDR2 are MNHNY and SVGAGI (reference sequence). The CDR3 here is CASSRRLAGGPTNEQFF. CDR3 nucleotide sequence: TGTGCCAGCAGTCGCCGACTAGCGGGGGGGCCAACCAATGAGCAGTTCTTC.

This clonotype has more than one count but fewer than ten. This rearrangement joins TRBV11-3 to TRBJ2-7, with D possibly matching TRBD2 (6 bases). With 0 bases removed from V and 3 bases from J, the gap between germline ends came to 12 bases. This CDR3 contains 15 residues. Germline CDR1 is SGHNT and CDR2 is YENEEA. This CDR3 is CASSLEGGGNYEQYF. The CDR3 DNA sequence: TGTGCCAGCAGCTTAGAGGGCGGCGGGAACTACGAGCAGTACTTC.

The chain carries TRBV15 and TRBJ1-5, with D tentatively TRBD1 (5 bases). With 0 bases removed from V and 7 bases from J, the gap between germline ends came to 10 bases. Germline lookup yields CDR1 LNHNV and CDR2 YYDKDF (reference sequence). The CDR3 extends over 14 amino acids. As DNA, the CDR3 is TGTGCCACCAGCAGAGAAGGGACCAGCCAGCCCCAGCATTTT. It specifies CATSREGTSQPQHF.

The DNA of the CDR3 is TGTGCCAGCAGCCAGAGGTTGGCGGGAGTGGAGCAGTTCTTC. Translation: CASSQRLAGVEQFF. The V gene is TRBV3-1, the J gene TRBJ2-1; TRBD2 matches at 7 bases. The CDR3 loop spans 14 amino acids. Trimming cost V 3 bases and J 10 bases; bases outside gene matches: 9. Germline assignment: CDR1 LGHDT and CDR2 YNNKEL (reference sequence).

This clonotype was detected a few times. The chain joins TRBV5-1 to TRBJ1-3; D is perhaps TRBD1 (5 bases). The germline V gene has CDR1 SGHRS and CDR2 YFSETQ. Trimming left V 0 bases short and J 2 bases short, with 9 bases between. This CDR3 is built from 15 residues. CDR3 loop: CASSLAMGAGNTIYF. As DNA, the CDR3 is TGCGCCAGCAGCTTGGCCATGGGGGCTGGAAACACCATATATTTT.

The chain recombines TRBV6-5 with TRBJ1-4; TRBD1 matches 7 bases. The CDR3 extends over 16 amino acids. CDR1 and CDR2 from the germline V gene are MNHEY and SVGAGI. Germline trimming cut 4 bases from V and 8 bases from J; bases unmatched to any gene: 13. The CDR3 protein is CASSFHLQGPREKLFF. The CDR3 nucleotides read TGTGCCAGCAGTTTCCACCTACAGGGGCCCCGAGAAAAACTGTTTTTT.

The chain couples TRBV29-1 to TRBJ2-7; D perhaps matches TRBD2 (5 bases). Germline values: CDR1 SQVTM, CDR2 ANQGSEA. CDR3 length: 15 amino acids. V lost 4 bases and J lost 2, with 18 bases in between. The CDR3 protein is CSVVPYEGLAYEQYF. The CDR3 bases are TGCAGCGTTGTCCCCTACGAGGGTTTGGCCTACGAGCAGTACTTC.

The chain combines TRBV13 with TRBJ1-2, with D maybe TRBD1 (5 bases). CDR1 is PRHDT, CDR2 FYEKMQ, per germline (reference sequence). Trimming stripped 5 bases from V and 0 bases from J, with 13 bases between. CDR3 size: 15 residues. CDR3 bases: TGTGCCAGCAGCCTCCAGGGTGTCGCTAACTATGGCTACACCTTC. This sequence encodes CASSLQGVANYGYTF.

This clonotype was observed a handful of times. V usage is TRBV6-5 and J usage is TRBJ2-7; no firm D call. The CDR3 spans 14 residues. With 6 bases removed from V and 5 bases from J, the gap between germline ends came to 17 bases. The germline V gene has CDR1 MNHEY and CDR2 SVGAGI. The CDR3 region has the DNA TGTGCCAGCAGGATCACGTCCGGTTCTAACGAGCAGTACTTC. Translated: CASRITSGSNEQYF.

V usage is TRBV4-2 and J usage is TRBJ2-3; a possible D gene is TRBD1 (6 bases). Germline CDR1 is LGHNA and CDR2 is YNFKEQ. The CDR3 runs 19 residues. V lost 1 base and J 0 bases, leaving 20 bases between the germline ends. CDR3 residues: CASSQAFRPGDGSTDTQYF. The DNA for the CDR3 is TGTGCCAGCAGCCAAGCTTTCAGGCCAGGGGATGGAAGCACAGATACGCAGTATTTT.

This chain uses TRBV6-5 with TRBJ2-2, with 10 nucleotides matching TRBD1. The ends lost 6 bases at V and 7 bases at J; junction bases unmatched: 5. CDR1 and CDR2 from the germline V gene are MNHEY and SVGAGI. This CDR3 has 14 amino acids. CDR3 region: CASRRQGAYGELFF. For the CDR3, the DNA is TGTGCCAGCAGGAGACAGGGGGCGTACGGGGAGCTGTTTTTT.

The rearrangement joins TRBV20-1 to TRBJ2-7, with D unresolved. Germline lookup yields CDR1 DFQATT and CDR2 SNEGSKA (reference sequence). V lost 1 base, J lost 5 bases, and 12 bases lay in between. The CDR3 contains 13 residues. The CDR3 DNA reads as TGCAGTGCTAGAGCCGGGTCCCTACACGAGCAGTACTTC. Translating gives CSARAGSLHEQYF.

The chain links TRBV3-1 to TRBJ2-7; the D is unclear. CDR3 length: 15 amino acids. Trimming removed 0 bases from V and 5 bases from J, with 14 bases in between. Germline V gene data show CDR1 as LGHDT and CDR2 as YNNKEL (reference sequence). CDR3 nucleotide sequence: TGTGCCAGCAGCCAAGAGCTAGGCCTGAGCCACGAGCAGTACTTC. Amino acids: CASSQELGLSHEQYF.

This chain joins TRBV27 and TRBJ1-1; TRBD1 matches 7 bases. Germline assignment: CDR1 MNHEY and CDR2 SMNVEV (reference sequence). The CDR3 extends over 15 amino acids. The V and J ends lost 6 bases and 0 bases, in that order; junction bases with no gene match: 7. For the CDR3, the DNA is TGTGCCAGCAGCCGGGGACAGTGGATGAACACTGAAGCTTTCTTT. It encodes CASSRGQWMNTEAFF.

This clonotype was seen many times. CDR3 in DNA: TGTGCCAGCAGCCCTGGGGCAGGGGGCACAGATACGCAGTATTTT. Its protein is CASSPGAGGTDTQYF. V and J are TRBV7-9 and TRBJ2-3, with D perhaps TRBD1 (6 bases). The CDR3 covers 15 residues. V lost 5 bases and J 1 base, leaving 13 bases between the germline ends. Germline values: CDR1 SEHNR, CDR2 FQNEAQ (reference sequence).

This chain connects TRBV25-1 to TRBJ2-1; 9 nucleotides align to TRBD2. The CDR3 runs 16 residues. The germline V gene has CDR1 MGHDK and CDR2 SYGVNS. V shed 1 base, J shed 4 bases, and the junction held 5 bases outside the gene matches. This CDR3 is CASSEFASGDYNEQFF. DNA of the CDR3: TGTGCCAGCAGTGAATTCGCTAGCGGGGATTACAATGAGCAGTTCTTC.

V usage is TRBV11-2 and J usage is TRBJ2-5; 8 bases map to TRBD2. The CDR3 covers 16 residues. Trimming cost V 7 bases and J 5 bases; bases outside gene matches: 15. Germline CDR1 is SGHAT and CDR2 is FQNNGV. Written as DNA, the CDR3 is TGTGCCAGCAAATCCCGGGGAGCGGGGGCGAGGGAGACCCAGTACTTC. Residues: CASKSRGAGARETQYF.

The chain is built from TRBV9 and TRBJ2-2; 8 bases are shared with TRBD1. After removal of 0 bases from V and 0 bases from J, the junction contained 13 bases not matched to a gene. CDR3 length: 20 amino acids. Per germline, CDR1 SGDLS and CDR2 YYNGEE. The CDR3 loop reads CASSVAGRRSGGSNTGELFF. Here the CDR3 DNA reads TGTGCCAGCAGCGTAGCCGGAAGGCGATCAGGGGGCTCGAACACCGGGGAGCTGTTTTTT. Filled out from reference TRBV9 and TRBJ2-2, the complete variable domain reads DSGVTQTPKHLITATGQRVTLRCSPRSGDLSVYWYQQSLDQGLQFLIQYYNGEERAKGNILERFSAQQFPDLHSELNLSSLELGDSALYFCASSVAGRRSGGSNTGELFFGEGSRLTVL.

The rearrangement joins TRBV6-5 to TRBJ2-3; possibly TRBD2 for D (5 bases). V lost 2 bases to trimming and J lost 0 bases, with 21 bases between them. CDR1 MNHEY and CDR2 SVGAGI come from the germline V gene. This CDR3 is 19 amino acids long. For the CDR3, the DNA is TGTGCCAGCAGTTACCCGGGGTCGGGTAGACTCTCTAGCACAGATACGCAGTATTTT. Translated, it gives CASSYPGSGRLSSTDTQYF.

This clonotype was seen only a few times. The chain combines TRBV6-2 or TRBV6-3 with TRBJ2-2, with 7 bases lining up with TRBD1. The CDR3 runs to 16 residues. Germline assignment: CDR1 MNHEY and CDR2 SVGEGT. The V and J ends lost 2 bases and 2 bases, in that order; junction bases with no gene match: 5. The CDR3 sequence: CASSYRDRDNTGELFF. In DNA form, the CDR3 reads TGTGCCAGCAGTTACCGTGACAGGGACAACACCGGGGAGCTGTTTTTT.

V and J are TRBV7-2 and TRBJ1-5, with D unclear. CDR1 and CDR2 from the germline V gene are SGHTA and FQGNSA. V lost 7 bases, J lost 10 bases, and 11 bases lay in between. The CDR3 sequence is 11 residues long. The CDR3 is CASTKAGPQHF. In DNA, the CDR3 is TGTGCCAGCACCAAGGCAGGCCCCCAGCATTTT.

The chain combines TRBV7-9 with TRBJ2-1; tentative D call: TRBD1 (6 bases). V was clipped by 4 bases and J by 2 bases, with 18 bases between them. This CDR3 has 17 residues. Per germline, CDR1 SEHNR and CDR2 FQNEAQ (reference sequence). CDR3 loop: CASSSTRTVRAYNEQFF. CDR3 DNA: TGTGCCAGCAGCTCGACTCGGACAGTCAGGGCCTACAATGAGCAGTTCTTC.

This clonotype was observed a handful of times. This chain joins TRBV12-5 and TRBJ1-1, with D uncertain. The germline V gene encodes CDR1 LGHNT and CDR2 FRNRAP. This CDR3 is 14 amino acids long. Trimming left V 3 bases short and J 5 bases short, with 13 bases between. The CDR3 DNA is TGTGCTAGTGGTTTCTCCTTGAGAGGGACTGAAGCTTTCTTT. Translating it yields CASGFSLRGTEAFF.

This CDR3 is CASSYGKKLFF. The CDR3 coding sequence is TGTGCCAGCAGTTACGGGAAAAAACTGTTTTTT. V gene TRBV6-2 or TRBV6-3 combines with J gene TRBJ1-4; D gene unclear. From germline, CDR1 is MNHEY and CDR2 SVGEGT. The V and J ends lost 2 bases and 9 bases respectively, with 4 bases between them. The length of the CDR3 is 11 residues.

The genes are TRBV5-1 and TRBJ2-2, with D possibly being TRBD1 (6 bases). The CDR3 spans 16 residues. Looked up from germline, CDR1 is SGHRS and CDR2 is YFSETQ. V lost 1 base to trimming and J lost 4 bases, with 14 bases between them. CDR3 in amino acids: CASSLTTTGGTGELFF. The CDR3 bases are TGCGCCAGCAGCTTGACTACGACAGGCGGCACCGGGGAGCTGTTTTTT. Supplemented by reference TRBV5-1 and TRBJ2-2, the full variable domain reads KAGVTQTPRYLIKTRGQQVTLSCSPISGHRSVSWYQQTPGQGLQFLFEYFSETQRNKGNFPGRFSGRQFSNSRSEMNVSTLELGDSALYLCASSLTTTGGTGELFFGEGSRLTVL.

This clonotype was picked up a small number of times. This rearrangement joins TRBV29-1 to TRBJ2-2, with D unresolved. Between the trimmed V and J ends, which lost 4 bases and 6 bases, there was a span of 9 bases. This CDR3 spans 12 amino acids. Germline assignment: CDR1 SQVTM and CDR2 ANQGSEA. CDR3 in amino acids: CSVVAGSGELFF. In DNA, the CDR3 is TGCAGCGTTGTGGCTGGTTCCGGGGAGCTGTTTTTT.

The CDR3 DNA reads TGTGCCAGCAGTTACGATGCCTCGGGCACCGGGGAGCTGTTTTTT. Protein product: CASSYDASGTGELFF. The V and J genes are TRBV6-5 and TRBJ2-2, with D unresolved. CDR3 length: 15 amino acids. With 2 bases removed from V and 4 bases from J, the gap between germline ends came to 11 bases. Germline CDR1 is MNHEY and CDR2 is SVGAGI.